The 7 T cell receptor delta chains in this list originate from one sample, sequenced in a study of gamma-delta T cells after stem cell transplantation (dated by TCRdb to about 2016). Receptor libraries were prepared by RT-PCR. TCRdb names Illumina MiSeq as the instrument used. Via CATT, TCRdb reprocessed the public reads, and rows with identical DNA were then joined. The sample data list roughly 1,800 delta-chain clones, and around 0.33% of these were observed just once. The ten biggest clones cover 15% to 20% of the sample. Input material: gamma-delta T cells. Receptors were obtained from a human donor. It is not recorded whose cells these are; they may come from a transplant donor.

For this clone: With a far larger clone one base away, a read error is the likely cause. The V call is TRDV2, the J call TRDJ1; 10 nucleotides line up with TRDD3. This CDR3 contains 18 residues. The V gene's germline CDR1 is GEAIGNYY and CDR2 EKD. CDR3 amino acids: CACDPLLTGDTRADRLIF. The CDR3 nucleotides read TGTGCCTGTGACCCTCTCTTGACGGGGGATACGCGGGCCGATAGACTCATCTTT.

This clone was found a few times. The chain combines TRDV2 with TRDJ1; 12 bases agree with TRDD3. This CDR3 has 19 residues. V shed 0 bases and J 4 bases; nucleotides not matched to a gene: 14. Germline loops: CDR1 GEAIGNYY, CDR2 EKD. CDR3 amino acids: CACDTLLGDTVPFFDKLIF. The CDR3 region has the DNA TGTGCCTGTGACACCCTGCTGGGGGATACGGTACCGTTCTTCGATAAACTCATCTTT.

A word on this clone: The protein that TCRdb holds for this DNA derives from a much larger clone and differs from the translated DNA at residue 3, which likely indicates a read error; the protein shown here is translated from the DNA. The CDR3 bases are TGTGCCCGTGAGCCCTTAACTGCTGAGTACACCGATAAACTCATCTTT. It translates to CAREPLTAEYTDKLIF. The rearrangement links TRDV2 to TRDJ1, with D unclear. The CDR3 has 16 amino acids. The germline V gene encodes CDR1 GEAIGNYY and CDR2 EKD.

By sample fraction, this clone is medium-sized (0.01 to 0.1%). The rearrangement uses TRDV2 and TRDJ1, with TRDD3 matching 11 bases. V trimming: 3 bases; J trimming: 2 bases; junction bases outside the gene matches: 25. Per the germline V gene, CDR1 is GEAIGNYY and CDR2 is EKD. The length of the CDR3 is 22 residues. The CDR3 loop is CACDEAPLGDSELLGTTDKLIF. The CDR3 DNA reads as TGTGCCTGTGACGAAGCCCCACTGGGGGATAGTGAGCTTTTGGGGACGACCGATAAACTCATCTTT.

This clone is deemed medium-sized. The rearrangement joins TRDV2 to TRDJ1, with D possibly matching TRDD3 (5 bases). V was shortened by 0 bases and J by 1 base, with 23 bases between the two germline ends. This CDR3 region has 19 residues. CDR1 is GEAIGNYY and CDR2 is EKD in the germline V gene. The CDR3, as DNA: TGTGCCTGTGACACCGTGAGACTAAGTGGCTGGGAGGTCACCGATAAACTCATCTTT. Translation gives CACDTVRLSGWEVTDKLIF.

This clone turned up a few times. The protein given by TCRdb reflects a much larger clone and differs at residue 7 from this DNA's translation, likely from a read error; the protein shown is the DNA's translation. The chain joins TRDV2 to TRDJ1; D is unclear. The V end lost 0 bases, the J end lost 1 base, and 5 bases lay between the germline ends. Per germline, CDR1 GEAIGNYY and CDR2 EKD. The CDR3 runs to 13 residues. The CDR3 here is CACDTEPTDKLIF. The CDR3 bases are TGTGCCTGTGACACCGAGCCCACCGATAAACTCATCTTT.

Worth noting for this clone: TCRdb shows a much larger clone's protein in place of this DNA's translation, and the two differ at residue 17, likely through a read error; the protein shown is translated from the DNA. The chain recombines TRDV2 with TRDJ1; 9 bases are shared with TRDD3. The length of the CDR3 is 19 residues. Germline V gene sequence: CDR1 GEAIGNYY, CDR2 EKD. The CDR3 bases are TGTGCCTGTGACACCGTGAGTAGGCCTGGGGGATCCCTCACCGATAAACCCATCTTT. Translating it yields CACDTVSRPGGSLTDKPIF.